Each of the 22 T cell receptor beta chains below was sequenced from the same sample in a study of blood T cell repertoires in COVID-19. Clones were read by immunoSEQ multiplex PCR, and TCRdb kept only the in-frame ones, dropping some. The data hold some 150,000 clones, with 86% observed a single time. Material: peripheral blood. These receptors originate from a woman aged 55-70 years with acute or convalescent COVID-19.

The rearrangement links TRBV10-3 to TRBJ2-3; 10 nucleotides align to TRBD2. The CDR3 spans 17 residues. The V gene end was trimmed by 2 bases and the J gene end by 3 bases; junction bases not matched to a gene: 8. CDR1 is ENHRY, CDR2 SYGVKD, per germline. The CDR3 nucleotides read TGTGCCATCAGTGAGACCATAGCGGGGGGCCGGACAGATACGCAGTATTTT. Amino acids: CAISETIAGGRTDTQYF.

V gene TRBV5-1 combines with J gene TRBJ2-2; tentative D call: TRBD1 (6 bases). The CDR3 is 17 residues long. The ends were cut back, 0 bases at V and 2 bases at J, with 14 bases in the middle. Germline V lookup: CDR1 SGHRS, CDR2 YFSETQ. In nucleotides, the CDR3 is TGCGCCAGCAGCTTGGCTCAGGGGCGCGGAAACACCGGGGAGCTGTTTTTT. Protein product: CASSLAQGRGNTGELFF.

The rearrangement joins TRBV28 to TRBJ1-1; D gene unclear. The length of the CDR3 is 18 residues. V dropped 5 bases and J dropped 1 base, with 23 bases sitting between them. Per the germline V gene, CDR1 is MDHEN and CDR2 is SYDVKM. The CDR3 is CASSPRRRLNIRNTEAFF. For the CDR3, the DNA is TGTGCCAGCAGTCCTCGAAGGAGACTAAATATAAGGAACACTGAAGCTTTCTTT.

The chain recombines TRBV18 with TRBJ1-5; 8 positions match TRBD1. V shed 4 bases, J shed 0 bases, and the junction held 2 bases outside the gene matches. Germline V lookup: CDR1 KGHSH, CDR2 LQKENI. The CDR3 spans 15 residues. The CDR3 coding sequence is TGTGCCAGCTCACAGACAGGGGATAGCAATCAGCCCCAGCATTTT. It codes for CASSQTGDSNQPQHF.

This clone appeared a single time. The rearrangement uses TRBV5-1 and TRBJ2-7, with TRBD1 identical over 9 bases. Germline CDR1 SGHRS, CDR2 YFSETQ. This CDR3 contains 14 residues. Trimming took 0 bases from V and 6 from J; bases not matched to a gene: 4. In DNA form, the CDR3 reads TGCGCCAGCAGCTTGGGGACAGGGGTCACCGAGCAGTACTTC. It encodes CASSLGTGVTEQYF.

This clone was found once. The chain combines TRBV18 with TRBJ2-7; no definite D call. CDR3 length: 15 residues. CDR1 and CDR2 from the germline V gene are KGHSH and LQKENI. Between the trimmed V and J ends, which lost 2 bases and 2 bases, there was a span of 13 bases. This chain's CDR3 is CASSPGQVVTYEQYF. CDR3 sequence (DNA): TGTGCCAGCTCACCAGGGCAGGTAGTAACCTACGAGCAGTACTTC.

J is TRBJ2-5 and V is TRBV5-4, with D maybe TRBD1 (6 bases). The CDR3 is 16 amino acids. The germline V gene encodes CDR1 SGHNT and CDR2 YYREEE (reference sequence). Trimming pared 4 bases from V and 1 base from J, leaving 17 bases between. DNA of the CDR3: TGTGCCAGCAGCGGGGGCGTAACAGGATTCCAAGAGACCCAGTACTTC. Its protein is CASSGGVTGFQETQYF. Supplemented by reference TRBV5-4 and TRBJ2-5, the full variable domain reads ETGVTQSPTHLIKTRGQQVTLRCSSQSGHNTVSWYQQALGQGPQFIFQYYREEENGRGNFPPRFSGLQFPNYSSELNVNALELDDSALYLCASSGGVTGFQETQYFGPGTRLLVL.

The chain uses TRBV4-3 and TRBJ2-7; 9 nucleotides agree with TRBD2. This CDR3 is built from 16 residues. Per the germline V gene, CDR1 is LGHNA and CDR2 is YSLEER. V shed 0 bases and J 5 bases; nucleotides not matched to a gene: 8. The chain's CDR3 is CASSQDRAGGYNEQYF. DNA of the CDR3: TGCGCCAGCAGCCAAGATCGGGCGGGGGGGTACAACGAGCAGTACTTC.

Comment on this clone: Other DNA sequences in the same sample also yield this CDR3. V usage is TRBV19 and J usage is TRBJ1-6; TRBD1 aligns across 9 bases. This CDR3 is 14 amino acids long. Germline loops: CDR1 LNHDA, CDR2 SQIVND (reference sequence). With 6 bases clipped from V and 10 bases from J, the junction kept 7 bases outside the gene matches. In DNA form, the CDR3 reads TGTGCCAGTAGCCCCGGGACAGGGAACTCACCCCTCCACTTT. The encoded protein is CASSPGTGNSPLHF. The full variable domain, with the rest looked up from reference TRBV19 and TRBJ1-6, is DGGITQSPKYLFRKEGQNVTLSCEQNLNHDAMYWYRQDPGQGLRLIYYSQIVNDFQKGDIAEGYSVSREKKESFPLTVTSAQKNPTAFYLCASSPGTGNSPLHFGNGTRLTVT.

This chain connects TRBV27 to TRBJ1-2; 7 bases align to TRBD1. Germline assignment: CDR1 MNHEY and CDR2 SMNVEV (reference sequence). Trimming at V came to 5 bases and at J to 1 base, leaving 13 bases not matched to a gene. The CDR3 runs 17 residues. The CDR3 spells CASSQLGQAAVNYGYTF. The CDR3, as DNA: TGTGCCAGCAGTCAATTAGGACAGGCGGCGGTTAACTATGGCTACACCTTC.

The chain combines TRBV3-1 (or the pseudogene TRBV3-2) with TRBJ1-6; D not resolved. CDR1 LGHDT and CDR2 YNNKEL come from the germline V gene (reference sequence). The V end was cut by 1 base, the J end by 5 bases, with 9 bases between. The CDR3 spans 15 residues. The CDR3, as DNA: TGTGCCAGCAGCCAAGGGATACAGAATAATTCACCCCTCCACTTT. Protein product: CASSQGIQNNSPLHF.

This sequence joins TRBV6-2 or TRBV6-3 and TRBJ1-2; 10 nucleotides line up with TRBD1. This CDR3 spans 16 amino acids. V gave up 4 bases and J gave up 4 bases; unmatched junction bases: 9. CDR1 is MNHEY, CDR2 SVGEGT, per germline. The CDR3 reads CASSSRMDRGGYGYTF. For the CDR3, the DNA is TGTGCCAGCAGTTCCCGGATGGACAGGGGGGGCTATGGCTACACCTTC.

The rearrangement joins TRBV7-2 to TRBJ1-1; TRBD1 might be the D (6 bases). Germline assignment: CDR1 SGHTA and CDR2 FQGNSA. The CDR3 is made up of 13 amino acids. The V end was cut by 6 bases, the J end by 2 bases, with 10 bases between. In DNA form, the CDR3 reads TGTGCCAGCAGAAGGACAGAAAACACTGAAGCTTTCTTT. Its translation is CASRRTENTEAFF. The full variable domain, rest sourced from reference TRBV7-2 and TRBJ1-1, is GAGVSQSPSNKVTEKGKDVELRCDPISGHTALYWYRQSLGQGLEFLIYFQGNSAPDKSGLPSDRFSAERTGGSVSTLTIQRTQQEDSAVYLCASRRTENTEAFFGQGTRLTVV.

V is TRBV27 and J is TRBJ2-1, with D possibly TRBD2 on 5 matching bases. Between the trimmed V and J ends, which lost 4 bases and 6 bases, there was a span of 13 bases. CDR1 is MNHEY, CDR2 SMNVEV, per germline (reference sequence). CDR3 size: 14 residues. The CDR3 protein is CASSSGFIPNEQFF. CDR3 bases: TGTGCCAGCAGTTCGGGGTTTATCCCCAATGAGCAGTTCTTC.

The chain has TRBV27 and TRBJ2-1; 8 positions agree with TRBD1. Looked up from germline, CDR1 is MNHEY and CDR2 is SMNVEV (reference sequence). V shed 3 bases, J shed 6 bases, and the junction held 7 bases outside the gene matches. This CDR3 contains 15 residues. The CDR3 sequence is CASSFQRQGFNEQFF. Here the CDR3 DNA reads TGTGCCAGCAGTTTCCAACGACAGGGGTTCAATGAGCAGTTCTTC.

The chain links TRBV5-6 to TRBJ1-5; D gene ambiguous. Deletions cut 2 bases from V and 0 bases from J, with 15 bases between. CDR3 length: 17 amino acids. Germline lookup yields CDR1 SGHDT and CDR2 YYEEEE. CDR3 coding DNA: TGTGCCAGCAGCTTTCACCCCACGGGATATAGCAATCAGCCCCAGCATTTT. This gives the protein CASSFHPTGYSNQPQHF.

The CDR3 is CASSRDIQGQFF. DNA for the CDR3: TGTGCCAGCAGCCGGGACATACAGGGGCAGTTCTTC. The J gene is TRBJ2-1, the V gene TRBV9, with a tentative D call TRBD1 (6 bases). V lost 4 bases and J lost 12, with 14 bases in between. Germline V gives CDR1 SGDLS, CDR2 YYNGEE. The CDR3 sequence is 12 residues long.

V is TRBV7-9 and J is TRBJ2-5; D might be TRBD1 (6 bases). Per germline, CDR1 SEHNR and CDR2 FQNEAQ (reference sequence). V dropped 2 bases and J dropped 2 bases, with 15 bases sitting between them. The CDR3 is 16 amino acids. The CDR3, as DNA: TGTGCCAGCAGCTTAAGGCAGGGGCCATTACAAGAGACCCAGTACTTC. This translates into CASSLRQGPLQETQYF.

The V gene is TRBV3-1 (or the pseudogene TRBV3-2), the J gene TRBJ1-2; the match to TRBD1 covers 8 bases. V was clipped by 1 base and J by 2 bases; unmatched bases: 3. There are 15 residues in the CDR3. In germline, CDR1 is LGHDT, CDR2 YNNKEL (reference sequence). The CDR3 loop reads CASSQGTGNNYGYTF. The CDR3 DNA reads TGTGCCAGCAGCCAAGGGACAGGGAACAACTATGGCTACACCTTC.

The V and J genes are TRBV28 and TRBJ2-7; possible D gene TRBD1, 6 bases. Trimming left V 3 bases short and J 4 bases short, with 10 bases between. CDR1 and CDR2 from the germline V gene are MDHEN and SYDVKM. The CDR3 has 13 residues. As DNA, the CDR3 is TGTGCCAGCAGTTTGACCACAGGGTACGAGCAGTACTTC. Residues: CASSLTTGYEQYF.

The DNA for the CDR3 is TGTGCCAGCAGCTTGGGGAGCAGCTCCTATAATTCACCCCTCCACTTT. This encodes CASSLGSSSYNSPLHF. The J gene is TRBJ1-6, the V gene TRBV5-4; unclear D gene. Germline V gene lookup returns CDR1 SGHNT and CDR2 YYREEE (reference sequence). CDR3 length: 16 amino acids. Trimming took off 0 bases at V and 0 bases at J, with 7 bases between the two ends.

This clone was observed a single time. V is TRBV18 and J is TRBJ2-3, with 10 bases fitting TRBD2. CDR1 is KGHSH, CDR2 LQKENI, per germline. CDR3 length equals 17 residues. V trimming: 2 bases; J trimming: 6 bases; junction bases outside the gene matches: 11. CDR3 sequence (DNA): TGTGCCAGCTCACCAAATCCCAGCGGGGGGGCCTTGGATACGCAGTATTTT. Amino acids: CASSPNPSGGALDTQYF.